A few counts support the clone carrying this T cell receptor (beta chain). Its antigen is not known. This specimen comes from a study of tumor and adjacent non-tumor tissue in lung cancer. Turning to the study itself: Some 4.1 million productive TCRbeta reads were obtained per sample on average.

The V and J ends lost 1 base and 6 bases, in that order; junction bases with no gene match: 11. CDR3 length: 15 residues. Germline V gives CDR1 DFQATT, CDR2 SNEGSKA (reference sequence). TCRbeta libraries were built with three rounds of nested PCR, modified from ARM-PCR. Using its own MiXCR run on the multiplex PCR reads, TCRdb lists one record per CDR3 protein. The table lists 60,000 to 85,000 distinct CDR3 sequences, around three quarters of them singletons. Study-wide results and limits: In normal lung, the top 100 clones were significantly more dominant than in tumor.

RNA was extracted from bulk tissue without any cell sorting. The sequenced sample was lung tumor tissue. V is TRBV20-1 and J is TRBJ2-7, with 8 bases fitting TRBD2. The source of this sequence is a man in his sixties with non-small cell lung cancer. CDR3 sequence: CSARAASGLMGEQYF. DNA for the CDR3: TGCAGTGCTAGAGCGGCTAGCGGGTTAATGGGCGAGCAGTACTTC.